In its sample, the clone carrying this T cell receptor beta chain was seen a few times. This entry is derived from a study of blood T cell repertoires in COVID-19. Sequencing was performed with immunoSEQ multiplex PCR; in TCRdb, only in-frame clones are kept and a portion is missing. The sample lists about 210,000 clones, 70% to 90% occurring once. This sequence originates from a woman aged 45-60 years with active or convalescent COVID-19. Sequenced input: peripheral blood.

CDR3 loop: CASSLSGQFNEKLFF. In DNA form, the CDR3 reads TGTGCCAGCAGTTTATCGGGTCAGTTTAATGAAAAACTGTTTTTT. The J gene is TRBJ1-4, the V gene TRBV28, with no clear D. Germline CDR1 MDHEN, CDR2 SYDVKM. V shed 1 base and J shed 4 bases, with 10 bases lying between them. CDR3 length equals 15 residues.